These T cell receptor beta chains were read from a single sample in a study of shared clonotypes between healthy human individuals. Here immunoSEQ multiplex PCR was the method, and the copy in TCRdb shows in-frame clones only, minus some. The sample holds about 820,000 clones, around 93% seen once. The specimen sequenced was naive CD8+ T cells sorted from blood. These receptors were collected from a man younger than 45 in good health. Both conserved end residues are part of each CDR3. The order of the fields is clone size, D gene, CDR3 length, V gene, J gene, CDR3 protein, CDR3 DNA. D genes are given only for firm matches. Size is omitted from some rows. Given values are once, few, many or a class for expanded clones.

>-|-|13|TRBV2|TRBJ2-7
CASSDQSTYEQYF
TGTGCCAGCAGTGATCAGTCGACCTACGAGCAGTACTTC
>-|-|13|TRBV7-9|TRBJ2-3
CASSPGGTDTQYF
TGTGCCAGCAGCCCCGGTGGCACAGATACGCAGTATTTT
>-|-|13|TRBV6-1|TRBJ2-5
CATTIDNQETQYF
TGTGCCACCACCATTGACAACCAAGAGACCCAGTACTTC
>-|-|15|TRBV4-1|TRBJ2-5
CASSQDRGAQETQYF
TGCGCCAGCAGCCAAGATCGGGGGGCTCAAGAGACCCAGTACTTC
>-|TRBD1|18|TRBV7-9|TRBJ2-3
CASSLARGLPPSTDTQYF
TGTGCCAGCAGCTTAGCGAGGGGGCTACCCCCTAGCACAGATACGCAGTATTTT
>-|TRBD1|14|TRBV11-2|TRBJ2-5
CASSSDRVTKTQYF
TGTGCCAGCAGCTCGGACAGGGTAACGAAGACCCAGTACTTC
>once|-|15|TRBV18|TRBJ2-7
CASSREGRLDVEQYF
TGTGCCAGCTCACGGGAAGGAAGACTTGATGTGGAGCAGTACTTC
>-|TRBD1|16|TRBV9|TRBJ2-7
CASSPWQGDRDYEQYF
TGTGCCAGCAGCCCCTGGCAGGGGGACAGGGATTACGAGCAGTACTTC
>-|-|15|TRBV9|TRBJ2-7
CASSVAGEFSYEQYF
TGTGCCAGCAGCGTAGCGGGAGAGTTCTCCTACGAGCAGTACTTC
>-|-|11|TRBV6-1|TRBJ2-7
CASFYRDEQYF
TGTGCCAGCTTCTATCGGGACGAGCAGTACTTC
>-|-|13|TRBV11-2|TRBJ2-7
CASSPGGLYEQYF
TGTGCCAGCAGCCCCGGGGGGCTCTACGAGCAGTACTTC
>-|TRBD2|15|TRBV2|TRBJ2-7
CASTGGTSYSYEQYF
TGTGCCAGCACTGGAGGGACTAGCTACTCCTACGAGCAGTACTTC
>-|TRBD2|14|TRBV2|TRBJ2-2
CASKLTSGAGELFF
TGTGCCAGCAAGCTCACTAGCGGGGCCGGGGAGCTGTTTTTT
>-|TRBD1|16|TRBV7-9|TRBJ2-2
CASSGRDRTNTGELFF
TGTGCCAGCAGCGGACGGGACAGAACGAACACCGGGGAGCTGTTTTTT
>-|-|13|TRBV4-1|TRBJ2-7
CASSQDRAYEQYF
TGCGCCAGCAGCCAAGACCGAGCCTACGAGCAGTACTTC
>-|TRBD2|14|TRBV29-1|TRBJ2-7
CSVVTSSGTYEQYF
TGCAGCGTTGTCACTTCTAGCGGGACCTACGAGCAGTACTTC
>-|TRBD2|15|TRBV7-9|TRBJ2-1
CASSLLADYYNEQFF
TGTGCCAGCAGCCTCCTAGCGGACTACTACAATGAGCAGTTCTTC
>-|-|15|TRBV11-2|TRBJ1-2
CASSLGPAPNYGYTF
TGTGCCAGCAGCTTAGGGCCCGCCCCGAACTATGGCTACACCTTC
>-|-|16|TRBV30|TRBJ2-3
CAWSVNRRADKDTQYF
TGTGCCTGGAGTGTTAATAGGAGGGCAGATAAAGATACGCAGTATTTT
>-|TRBD2|15|TRBV5-8|TRBJ2-2
CASSSWAGAGGELFF
TGTGCCAGCAGCTCGTGGGCGGGAGCTGGCGGGGAGCTGTTTTTT
>-|-|12|TRBV4-1|TRBJ1-2
CASSPGRRGYTF
TGCGCCAGCAGCCCGGGACGTCGGGGCTACACCTTC
>-|-|14|TRBV6-4|TRBJ2-4
CASSGGLAKNIQYF
TGTGCCAGCAGTGGTGGGTTGGCCAAAAACATTCAGTACTTC
>-|-|15|TRBV6-6|TRBJ2-1
CASSYNGVVGDEQFF
TGTGCCAGCAGTTACAATGGGGTTGTCGGAGATGAGCAGTTCTTC
>-|-|12|TRBV7-9|TRBJ2-1
CASSFGGMEQFF
TGTGCCAGCAGCTTTGGCGGAATGGAGCAGTTCTTC
>-|TRBD2|14|TRBV27|TRBJ2-1
CATRTSGSYNEQFF
TGTGCCACCAGGACTAGCGGGAGTTACAATGAGCAGTTCTTC
>-|TRBD2|15|TRBV19|TRBJ2-1
CASRASGATYNEQFF
TGTGCCAGTAGAGCTAGCGGGGCAACCTACAATGAGCAGTTCTTC
>-|-|13|TRBV30|TRBJ2-1
CAWSASSGEGQFF
TGTGCCTGGAGTGCCTCTTCAGGGGAAGGGCAGTTCTTC
>-|-|17|TRBV4-1|TRBJ2-3
CASSQGGPSGSTDTQYF
TGCGCCAGCAGCCAAGGGGGACCAAGCGGGAGCACAGATACGCAGTATTTT
>once|-|15|TRBV7-2|TRBJ2-7
CASSSWGPSLDEQYF
TGTGCCAGCAGCTCCTGGGGGCCAAGCCTGGACGAGCAGTACTTC
>-|TRBD2|15|TRBV30|TRBJ2-5
CASSPASGPQETQYF
TGTGCCTCCAGTCCGGCTAGCGGGCCTCAAGAGACCCAGTACTTC
>-|-|15|TRBV4-1|TRBJ1-2
CASSSLGREERGYTF
TGCGCCAGCAGCTCCTTAGGAAGGGAAGAGCGGGGCTACACCTTC
>-|-|13|TRBV28|TRBJ2-7
CASTKTLAYEQYF
TGTGCCAGCACCAAGACACTCGCCTACGAGCAGTACTTC
>-|TRBD1|15|TRBV5-4|TRBJ2-5
CASSLVGQGGETQYF
TGTGCCAGCAGCTTGGTTGGACAGGGAGGAGAGACCCAGTACTTC
>-|-|16|TRBV7-9|TRBJ2-1
CASSSNRDSSYNEQFF
TGTGCCAGCAGCTCTAATAGAGACAGCTCCTACAATGAGCAGTTCTTC
>once|TRBD2|17|TRBV7-6|TRBJ2-7
CASSSRLAGDGGYEQYF
TGTGCCAGCAGCTCCAGACTAGCGGGAGACGGGGGCTACGAGCAGTACTTC
>-|TRBD1|13|TRBV10-1|TRBJ2-2
CASSPGQAGELFF
TGCGCCAGCAGTCCTGGACAGGCCGGGGAGCTGTTTTTT
>-|-|19|TRBV21-1|TRBJ2-7
CASSNGTSGSEEGSYEQYF
TGTGCCAGCAGCAACGGGACTAGCGGGAGCGAAGAGGGCTCCTACGAGCAGTACTTC